This T cell receptor (beta chain) was sequenced for a study of response to subunit inactivated influenza vaccine. General study points: Authors suggested few new T cells are recruited by each seasonal influenza vaccination.

As to this clonotype: The antigen is unknown.

TCRdb reprocessed the RT-PCR reads with MiXCR, giving one entry per CDR3 protein. The sample contains about 830,000 distinct CDR3 sequences, around a sixth of which appear only once. The CDR3 has 14 amino acids. V dropped 5 bases and J dropped 7 bases, with 15 bases sitting between them. CDR1 is DFQATT and CDR2 is SNEGSKA in the germline V gene (reference sequence). The chain links TRBV20-1 to TRBJ1-6, with unresolved D. Sequenced material: PBMCs from blood, taken less than 6 days after vaccination. This clonotype was obtained from a man over 45 who received an inactivated influenza vaccine. The CDR3 DNA sequence: TGCAGTGCTTCCGCTGACCTATTAAATTCACCCCTCCACTTT. Its protein product is CSASADLLNSPLHF.